The 8 T cell receptor beta chains below were found in one sample sequenced in a study of blood T cells in healthy people across ages. Primed by a sample-barcoded 5' primer and a J-beta primer mix, a second PCR proceeded for about 6 to 12 cycles. From the 5' RACE reads, TCRdb called clonotypes with MiXCR, one entry per CDR3 protein. The sample has roughly 1.4 million distinct CDR3 sequences, 45% to 70% seen once; the top ten hold approximately 7%. Sequenced sample: blood. The receptors come from a man between 18 and 29 years old in good health.

This chain joins TRBV7-8 and TRBJ2-1, with TRBD1 identical over 7 bases. The germline CDR1 and CDR2 sequences are SGHVS and FQNEAQ. With 0 bases clipped from V and 13 bases from J, the junction kept 12 bases outside the gene matches. The CDR3 runs to 15 residues. CDR3 DNA sequence: TGTGCCAGCAGCTTAGCAGGGGGCACGCTTGGGACCCAGTTCTTC. Protein: CASSLAGGTLGTQFF.

The rearrangement joins TRBV4-2 to TRBJ2-2; 7 nucleotides agree with TRBD2. J lost 2 bases, V lost 1 base, and 7 bases had no gene match. The CDR3 extends over 17 amino acids. Per the germline V gene, CDR1 is LGHNA and CDR2 is YNFKEQ. The CDR3 DNA reads as TGTGCCAGCAGCCAAGGACTAGCTATAACTAACACCGGGGAGCTGTTTTTT. It encodes CASSQGLAITNTGELFF.

The chain joins TRBV28 to TRBJ2-7; D gene unclear. This CDR3 region has 14 residues. From germline, CDR1 is MDHEN and CDR2 SYDVKM. V lost 5 bases to trimming and J lost 2 bases, with 13 bases between them. The chain's CDR3 is CASSHPDGTYEQYF. In DNA, the CDR3 is TGTGCCAGCAGTCACCCAGACGGAACCTACGAGCAGTACTTC.

CDR3 sequence (DNA): TGTGCCAGCACAATCCCCCGAGGGTTTAAGGAGCAGTTCTTC. As protein: CASTIPRGFKEQFF. The gene calls are TRBV6-1 and TRBJ2-1; a weak D match, TRBD2 (5 bases). Germline CDR1 is MNHNS and CDR2 is SASEGT. Trimming left V 7 bases short and J 10 bases short, with 20 bases between. The CDR3 is 14 residues long.

The chain has TRBV20-1 and TRBJ2-5; the D is unclear. Per germline, CDR1 DFQATT and CDR2 SNEGSKA (reference sequence). This CDR3 has 13 amino acids. V was shortened by 3 bases and J by 1 base, with 9 bases between the two germline ends. The CDR3 spells CSASLPAQETQYF. DNA for the CDR3: TGCAGTGCTAGTCTCCCGGCCCAAGAGACCCAGTACTTC.

The chain links TRBV7-2 to TRBJ2-5; TRBD1 aligns across 8 bases. Trimming cost V 4 bases and J 7 bases; bases outside gene matches: 8. The germline V gene encodes CDR1 SGHTA and CDR2 FQGNSA. The CDR3 loop spans 14 amino acids. The CDR3 DNA follows: TGTGCCAGCAGCTCAACAGGGGGATACGCGACCCAGTACTTC. This sequence encodes CASSSTGGYATQYF. Based on the CDR3 plus reference TRBV7-2 and TRBJ2-5, the full variable domain is GAGVSQSPSNKVTEKGKDVELRCDPISGHTALYWYRQSLGQGLEFLIYFQGNSAPDKSGLPSDRFSAERTGGSVSTLTIQRTQQEDSAVYLCASSSTGGYATQYFGPGTRLLVL.

The J gene is TRBJ2-1, the V gene TRBV20-1; D is ambiguous. Trimming took off 6 bases at V and 8 bases at J, with 23 bases between the two ends. This CDR3 is built from 15 residues. Germline loops: CDR1 DFQATT, CDR2 SNEGSKA (reference sequence). For the CDR3, the DNA is TGCAGTGCCCCCCTCGAGGAGCGCCGCAGCGATGAGCAGTTCTTC. It translates to CSAPLEERRSDEQFF.

The J gene is TRBJ1-1, the V gene TRBV7-2; 7 bases are shared with TRBD1. V shed 10 bases and J 3 bases; nucleotides not matched to a gene: 17. The CDR3 is 16 residues long. Germline V gene data show CDR1 as SGHTA and CDR2 as FQGNSA. For the CDR3, the DNA is TGTGCCATTTCGCCCGGGAGGGGGCATACGGACACTGAAGCTTTCTTT. It encodes CAISPGRGHTDTEAFF.